This T cell receptor beta chain originates from a study of blood T cell repertoires in COVID-19. A single count supports this clone. Participants were placed into cohorts based on the clinical history they reported. There are 11 residues in the CDR3. Original methodology: Reference gene primer amplification gave estimated nucleated cell counts. Sequenced by immunoSEQ multiplex PCR; TCRdb stores in-frame clones only, minus some. V, J and clone size are taken as reported in that table, and D and trimming were inferred from the DNA itself. The sample consists of tens of thousands of clones, approximately 80% of them appearing once.

The V call is TRBV23-1, the J call TRBJ2-5; 7 bases are shared with TRBD2. TRBV23-1 is identified as an open reading frame with a role that is uncertain. The sample taken for sequencing was PBMCs or T cells enriched from blood (not recorded which). The receptor was isolated from a woman aged 40 to 55 with acute COVID-19. The CDR3 region is CAGEGQETQYF. In DNA form, the CDR3 reads TGCGCGGGGGAGGGGCAAGAGACCCAGTACTTC.